The clone carrying this TCR beta chain was seen just once. Its antigen is undetermined. The sample comes from a study of shared clonotypes between healthy human individuals. In the study overall: The composition of the donors was a couple of women and a few men aged 18 to 49. Overall study results and limits: How much donors shared clonotypes was expected to be affected by sequencing depth.

The assay ran at deep level. This table comes from immunoSEQ multiplex PCR, and its TCRdb copy is limited to in-frame clones, with some not included. The sample lists 2 million to 3 million clones, around 94% occurring once. All donors were Caucasian adults living in Nashville, Tennessee. The CDR3 is 16 amino acids. Germline assignment: CDR1 SGHKS and CDR2 YYEKEE (reference sequence). Trimming stripped 4 bases from V and 0 bases from J, with 15 bases between. This rearrangement joins TRBV5-5 to TRBJ2-3, with D tentatively TRBD2 (7 bases). Source material: naive CD4+ T cells sorted from blood. As for subset: CD45RA+ positively selected. The source is a man aged 18 to 35 in good health. CDR3 in amino acids: CASSMGGRISTDTQYF. The CDR3 nucleotides are TGTGCCAGCAGCATGGGGGGGCGAATAAGCACAGATACGCAGTATTTT.